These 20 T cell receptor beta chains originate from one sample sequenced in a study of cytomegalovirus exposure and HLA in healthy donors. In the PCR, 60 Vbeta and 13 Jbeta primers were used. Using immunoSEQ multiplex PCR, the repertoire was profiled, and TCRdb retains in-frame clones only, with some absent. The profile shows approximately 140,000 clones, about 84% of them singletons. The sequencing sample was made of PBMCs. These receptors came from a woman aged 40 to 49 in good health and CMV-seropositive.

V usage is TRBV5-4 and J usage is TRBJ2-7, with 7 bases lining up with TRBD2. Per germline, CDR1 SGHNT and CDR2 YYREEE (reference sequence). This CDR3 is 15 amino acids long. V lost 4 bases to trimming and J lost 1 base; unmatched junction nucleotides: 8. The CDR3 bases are TGTGCCAGCAGCGTGGGGGGAGGGTCGTCCTACGAGCAGTACTTC. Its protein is CASSVGGGSSYEQYF.

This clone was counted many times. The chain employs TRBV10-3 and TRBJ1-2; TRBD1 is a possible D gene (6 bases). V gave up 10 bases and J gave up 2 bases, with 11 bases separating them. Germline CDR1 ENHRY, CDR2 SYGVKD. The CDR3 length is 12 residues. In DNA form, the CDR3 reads TGTGCCACCCAGGACAGCAACTATGGCTACACCTTC. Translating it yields CATQDSNYGYTF.

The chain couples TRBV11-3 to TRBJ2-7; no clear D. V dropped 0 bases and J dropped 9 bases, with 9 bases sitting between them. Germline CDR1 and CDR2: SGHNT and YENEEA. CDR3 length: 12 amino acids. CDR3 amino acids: CASSLEMTLQYF. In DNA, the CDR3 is TGTGCCAGCAGCTTAGAAATGACTTTGCAGTACTTC.

The CDR3 region is CASSLGQGIEETQYF. The CDR3 bases are TGTGCCAGCAGCTTAGGACAGGGGATAGAAGAGACCCAGTACTTC. This sequence joins TRBV7-9 and TRBJ2-5; 8 positions match TRBD1. The CDR3 loop spans 15 amino acids. From germline, CDR1 is SEHNR and CDR2 FQNEAQ (reference sequence). V lost 1 base to trimming and J lost 3 bases; unmatched junction nucleotides: 4.

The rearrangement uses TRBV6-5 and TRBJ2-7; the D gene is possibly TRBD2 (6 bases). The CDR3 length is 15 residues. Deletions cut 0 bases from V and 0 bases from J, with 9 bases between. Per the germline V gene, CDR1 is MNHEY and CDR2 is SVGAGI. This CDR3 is CASSYSGRGSYEQYF. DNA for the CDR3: TGTGCCAGCAGTTACTCGGGGCGGGGCTCCTACGAGCAGTACTTC.

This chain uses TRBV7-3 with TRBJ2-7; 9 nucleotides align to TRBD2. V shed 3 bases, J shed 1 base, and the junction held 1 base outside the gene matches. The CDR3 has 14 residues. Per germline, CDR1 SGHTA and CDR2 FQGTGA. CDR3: CASSFLAGSYEQYF. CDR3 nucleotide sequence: TGTGCCAGCAGCTTCCTAGCGGGATCCTACGAGCAGTACTTC.

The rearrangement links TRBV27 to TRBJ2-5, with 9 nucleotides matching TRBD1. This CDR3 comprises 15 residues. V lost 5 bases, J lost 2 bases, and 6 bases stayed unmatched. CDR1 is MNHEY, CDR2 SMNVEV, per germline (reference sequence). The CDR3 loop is CASSPWGQGQETQYF. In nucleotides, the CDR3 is TGTGCCAGCAGTCCCTGGGGACAGGGTCAAGAGACCCAGTACTTC.

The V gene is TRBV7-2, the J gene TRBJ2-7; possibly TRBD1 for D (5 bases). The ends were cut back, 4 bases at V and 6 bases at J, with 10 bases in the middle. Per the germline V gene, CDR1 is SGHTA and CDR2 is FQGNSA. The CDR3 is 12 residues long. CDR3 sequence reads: CASSSYGAEQYF. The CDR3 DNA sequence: TGTGCCAGCAGCTCCTATGGGGCCGAGCAGTACTTC.

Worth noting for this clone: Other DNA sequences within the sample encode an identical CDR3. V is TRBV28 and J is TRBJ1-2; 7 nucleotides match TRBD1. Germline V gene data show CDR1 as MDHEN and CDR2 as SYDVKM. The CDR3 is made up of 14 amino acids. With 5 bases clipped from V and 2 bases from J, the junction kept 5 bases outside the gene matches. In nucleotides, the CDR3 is TGTGCCAGCAGTCGGACAGGCTACAACTATGGCTACACCTTC. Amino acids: CASSRTGYNYGYTF.

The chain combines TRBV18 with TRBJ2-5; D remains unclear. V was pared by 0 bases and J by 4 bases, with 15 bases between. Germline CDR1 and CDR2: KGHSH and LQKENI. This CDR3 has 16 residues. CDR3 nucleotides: TGTGCCAGCTCACCACCGAGGCAGAGCCGAAGAGAGACCCAGTACTTC. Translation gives CASSPPRQSRRETQYF. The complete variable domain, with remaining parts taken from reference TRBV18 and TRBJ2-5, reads NAGVMQNPRHLVRRRGQEARLRCSPMKGHSHVYWYRQLPEEGLKFMVYLQKENIIDESGMPKERFSAEFPKEGPSILRIQQVVRGDSAAYFCASSPPRQSRRETQYFGPGTRLLVL.

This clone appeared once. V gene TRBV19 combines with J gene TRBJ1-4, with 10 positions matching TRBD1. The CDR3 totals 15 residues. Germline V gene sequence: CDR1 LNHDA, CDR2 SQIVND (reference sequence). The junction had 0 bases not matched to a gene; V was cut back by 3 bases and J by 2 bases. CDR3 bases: TGTGCCAGTAGTATGGGACAGGGGACTAATGAAAAACTGTTTTTT. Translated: CASSMGQGTNEKLFF. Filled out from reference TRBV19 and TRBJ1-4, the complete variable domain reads DGGITQSPKYLFRKEGQNVTLSCEQNLNHDAMYWYRQDPGQGLRLIYYSQIVNDFQKGDIAEGYSVSREKKESFPLTVTSAQKNPTAFYLCASSMGQGTNEKLFFGSGTQLSVL.

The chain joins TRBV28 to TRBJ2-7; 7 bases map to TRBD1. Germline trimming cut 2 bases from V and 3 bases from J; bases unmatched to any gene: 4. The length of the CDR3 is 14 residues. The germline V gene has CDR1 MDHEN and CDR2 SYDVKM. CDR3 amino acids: CASSLGDRVYEQYF. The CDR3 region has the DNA TGTGCCAGCAGTTTAGGGGACAGAGTCTACGAGCAGTACTTC. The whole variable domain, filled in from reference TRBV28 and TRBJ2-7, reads DVKVTQSSRYLVKRTGEKVFLECVQDMDHENMFWYRQDPGLGLRLIYFSYDVKMKEKGDIPEGYSVSREKKERFSLILESASTNQTSMYLCASSLGDRVYEQYFGPGTRLTVT.

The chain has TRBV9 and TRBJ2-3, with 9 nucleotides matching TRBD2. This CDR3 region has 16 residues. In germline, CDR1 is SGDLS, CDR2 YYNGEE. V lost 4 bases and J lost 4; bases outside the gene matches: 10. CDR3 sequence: CASSSREREVSDTQYF. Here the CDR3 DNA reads TGTGCCAGCAGCTCCCGGGAGCGGGAGGTGTCAGATACGCAGTATTTT.

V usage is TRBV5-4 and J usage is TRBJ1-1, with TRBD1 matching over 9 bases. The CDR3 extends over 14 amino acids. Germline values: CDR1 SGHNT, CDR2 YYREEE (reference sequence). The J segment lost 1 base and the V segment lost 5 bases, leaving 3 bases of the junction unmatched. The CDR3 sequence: CASRTGGGNTEAFF. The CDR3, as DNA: TGTGCCAGCAGGACAGGGGGAGGGAACACTGAAGCTTTCTTT.

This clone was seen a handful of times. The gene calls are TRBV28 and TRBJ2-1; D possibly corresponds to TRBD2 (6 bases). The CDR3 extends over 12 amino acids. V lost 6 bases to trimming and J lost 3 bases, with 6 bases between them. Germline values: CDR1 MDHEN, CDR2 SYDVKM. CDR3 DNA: TGTGCCAGCAGGGGACTCTACAATGAGCAGTTCTTC. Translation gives CASRGLYNEQFF.

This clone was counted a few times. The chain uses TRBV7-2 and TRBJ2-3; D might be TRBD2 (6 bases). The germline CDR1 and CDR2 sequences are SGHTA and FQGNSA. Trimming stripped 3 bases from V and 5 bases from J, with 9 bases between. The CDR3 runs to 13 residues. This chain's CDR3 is CASSFQGGDTQYF. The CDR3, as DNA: TGTGCCAGCAGCTTTCAGGGAGGAGATACGCAGTATTTT.

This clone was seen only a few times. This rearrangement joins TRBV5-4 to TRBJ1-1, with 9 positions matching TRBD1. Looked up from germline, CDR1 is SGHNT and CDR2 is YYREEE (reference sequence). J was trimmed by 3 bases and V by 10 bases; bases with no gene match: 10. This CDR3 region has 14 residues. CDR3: CACWGQGRDTEAFF. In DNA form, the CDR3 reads TGTGCCTGTTGGGGACAGGGAAGAGACACTGAAGCTTTCTTT.

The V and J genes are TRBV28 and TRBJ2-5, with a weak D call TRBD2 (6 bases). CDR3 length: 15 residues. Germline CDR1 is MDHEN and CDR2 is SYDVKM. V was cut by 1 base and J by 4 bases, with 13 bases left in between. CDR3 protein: CASSLFSGRGETQYF. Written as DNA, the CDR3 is TGTGCCAGCAGTTTATTTTCCGGGCGGGGAGAGACCCAGTACTTC. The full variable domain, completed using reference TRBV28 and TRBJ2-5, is DVKVTQSSRYLVKRTGEKVFLECVQDMDHENMFWYRQDPGLGLRLIYFSYDVKMKEKGDIPEGYSVSREKKERFSLILESASTNQTSMYLCASSLFSGRGETQYFGPGTRLLVL.

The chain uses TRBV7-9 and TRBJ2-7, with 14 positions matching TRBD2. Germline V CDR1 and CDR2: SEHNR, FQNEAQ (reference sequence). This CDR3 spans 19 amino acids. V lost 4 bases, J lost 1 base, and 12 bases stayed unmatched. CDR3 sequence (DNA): TGTGCCAGCAGCTATCGGGGGACTAGCGGGAGTTGGAGGTCCTACGAGCAGTACTTC. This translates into CASSYRGTSGSWRSYEQYF.

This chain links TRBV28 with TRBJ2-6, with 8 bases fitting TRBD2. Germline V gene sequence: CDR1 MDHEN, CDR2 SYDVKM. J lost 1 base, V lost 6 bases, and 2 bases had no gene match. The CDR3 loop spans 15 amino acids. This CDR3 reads CASSPGGSGANVLTF. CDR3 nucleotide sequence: TGTGCCAGCAGCCCGGGGGGGTCTGGGGCCAACGTCCTGACTTTC. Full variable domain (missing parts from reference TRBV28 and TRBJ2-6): DVKVTQSSRYLVKRTGEKVFLECVQDMDHENMFWYRQDPGLGLRLIYFSYDVKMKEKGDIPEGYSVSREKKERFSLILESASTNQTSMYLCASSPGGSGANVLTFGAGSRLTVL.